This T cell receptor beta chain stems from a study of T-cell memory formation after mild COVID-19. Notes on the study in general: Among contracting clones, CD4+ were mainly CM/EM and CD8+ enriched in EMRA.

One entry per CDR3 protein, called by TCRdb with MiXCR from the 5' RACE reads. The data hold 85,000 to 120,000 distinct CDR3 sequences, with around 15% observed a single time. The CDR3 runs to 15 residues. Trimming cost V 7 bases and J 7 bases, with 23 bases left between them. Of note for this clonotype: Its antigen is not known.

The TCR was taken from an adult woman who had mild COVID-19 (a few samples of this study predate the infection). Cell type and time point are not known. V usage is TRBV12-3 or TRBV12-4 and J usage is TRBJ2-7; the D gene could be TRBD1 or TRBD2 (5 bases each). Sample: PBMCs or a T cell subset sorted from them (not recorded which). The CDR3 here is CASTPLGNSWGEQYF. The DNA of the CDR3 is TGTGCCAGCACCCCTCTGGGGAACTCATGGGGGGAGCAGTACTTC.